This T cell receptor beta chain was sequenced during a study of identical twins' blood T cells. General study results and limits: Top TCRbeta clonotypes were shared more with twin than unrelated donors. Even for out-of-frame TCRbeta, twins reportedly shared V gene usage much more than unrelated donors.

Details on this clonotype: The antigen remains undetermined.

This CDR3 has 12 amino acids. The V end was cut by 6 bases, the J end by 12 bases, with 17 bases between. The germline gives CDR1 SEHNR, CDR2 FQNEAQ (reference sequence). The donors were healthy female monozygous twins, three pairs in total. A previously described protocol, modified, built RNA-based TCR cDNA libraries. In TCRdb, the 5' RACE reads were re-called with MiXCR into one record per CDR3 protein. The sample includes fewer than 450,000 distinct CDR3 sequences, approximately 30% seen only once; the top ten take more than 5.5%. Sample: PBMCs. This clonotype was sampled from a woman between 18 and 50 years old in good health. The chain couples TRBV7-9 to TRBJ1-1, with D possibly matching TRBD1 (6 bases). CDR3 nucleotide sequence: TGTGCCAGCAGGCCTGGGGGGCATCGACCTTTCTTT. Protein: CASRPGGHRPFF. The whole variable domain, remainder taken from reference TRBV7-9 and TRBJ1-1, is DTGVSQNPRHKITKRGQNVTFRCDPISEHNRLYWYRQTLGQGPEFLTYFQNEAQLEKSRLLSDRFSAERPKGSFSTLEIQRTEQGDSAMYLCASRPGGHRPFFGQGTRLTVV.